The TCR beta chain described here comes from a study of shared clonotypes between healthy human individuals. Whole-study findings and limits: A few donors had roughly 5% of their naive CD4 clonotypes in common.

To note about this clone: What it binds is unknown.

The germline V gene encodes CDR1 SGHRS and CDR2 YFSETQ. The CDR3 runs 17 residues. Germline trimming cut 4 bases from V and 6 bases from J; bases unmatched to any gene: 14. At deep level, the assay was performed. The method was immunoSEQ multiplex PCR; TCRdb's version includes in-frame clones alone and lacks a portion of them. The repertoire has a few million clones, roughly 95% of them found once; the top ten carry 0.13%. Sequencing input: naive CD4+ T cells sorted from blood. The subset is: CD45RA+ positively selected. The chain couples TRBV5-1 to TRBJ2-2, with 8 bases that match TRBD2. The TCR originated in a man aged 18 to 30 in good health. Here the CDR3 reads CASSPWLGTSFSGELFF. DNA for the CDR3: TGCGCCAGCAGCCCCTGGCTTGGGACTAGTTTTTCCGGGGAGCTGTTTTTT.